Listed below are T cell receptor beta chains from one sample, sequenced in a study of T cell responses to AZD1222 COVID-19 vaccine. The repertoire was sequenced with immunoSEQ multiplex PCR; TCRdb's copy has only in-frame clones and lacks some. The sample has about 120,000 clones; just over 85% are singletons. This specimen consisted of peripheral blood, obtained on day 0 of AZD1222 vaccination. The source is an adult in good health. CDR3s include the opening cysteine and the closing phenylalanine or tryptophan. A D gene is named only where the DNA matches it firmly. The size of a clone is reported for some rows only, either as once, few or many, or as a class for expanded clones.

j_call	d_call	v_call	clone_size	cdr3_nt	cdr3_aa
TRBJ2-1	TRBD2	TRBV13	.	TGTGCCAGCAGCACCCTAGCGGGGGGGCCCAATGAGCAGTTCTTC	CASSTLAGGPNEQFF
TRBJ2-5	.	TRBV10-3	.	TGTGCCATCAGTGGGGGCCTGGGTGGGATAGAGACCCAGTACTTC	CAISGGLGGIETQYF
TRBJ2-7	.	TRBV5-6	.	TGTGCCAGCAGCTTAGGGCAGAGCTACGAGCAGTACTTC	CASSLGQSYEQYF
TRBJ2-7	TRBD1	TRBV6-5	.	TGTGCCAGCAGTACCCGGACAGGCGTCGAGCAGTACTTC	CASSTRTGVEQYF
TRBJ2-1	.	TRBV15	.	TGTGCCACCAGCGCCCGGGACATAGATGAGCAGTTCTTC	CATSARDIDEQFF
TRBJ2-2	.	TRBV7-3	.	TGTGCCAGCAGCTTACGGGCACAAACGAACACCGGGGAGCTGTTTTTT	CASSLRAQTNTGELFF
TRBJ1-2	.	TRBV2	.	TGTGCCAGCGCTGGAGGGTGGGACGGCTACACCTTC	CASAGGWDGYTF
TRBJ2-7	.	TRBV15	.	TGTGCCACCAGCAGAGGGTTCCGGGACGGAGACTACGAGCAGTACTTC	CATSRGFRDGDYEQYF
TRBJ1-2	TRBD1	TRBV3-1/TRBV3-2	once	TGTGCCAGCAGCCAAGTAGGGACAGCTAACTATGGCTACACCTTC	CASSQVGTANYGYTF
TRBJ1-2	.	TRBV19	.	TGTGCCAGTAGCCTAGAAGCGACTAACTATGGCTACACCTTC	CASSLEATNYGYTF
TRBJ1-2	TRBD1	TRBV25-1	.	TGTGCCAGCAGTGACCTGGGACAGTTAAACTATGGCTACACCTTC	CASSDLGQLNYGYTF
TRBJ2-2	TRBD2	TRBV4-1	.	TGCGCCAGCAGCCCTCCCGGGGGTAGCGGGGGGACGAAGGACACCGGGGAGCTGTTTTTT	CASSPPGGSGGTKDTGELFF
TRBJ1-5	TRBD1	TRBV19	.	TGTGCCAGTAGGGGGACAGACAGGGCGCCCCATCAGCCCCAGCATTTT	CASRGTDRAPHQPQHF
TRBJ1-2	.	TRBV5-6	.	TGTGCCAGCAGCCCGGGGCGACAAGGCTACACCTTC	CASSPGRQGYTF
TRBJ2-6	TRBD1	TRBV7-2	.	TGTGCCAGCAGCCCGGGACAGGGGTTAAACTCTGGGGCCAACGTCCTGACTTTC	CASSPGQGLNSGANVLTF
TRBJ2-2	TRBD1	TRBV4-1	.	TGCGCCAGCAGCCGGACAGGGTTGAACACCGGGGAGCTGTTTTTT	CASSRTGLNTGELFF
TRBJ1-4	TRBD1	TRBV18	.	TGTGCCAGCTCACCACAACAGGGGTATGATGAAAAACTGTTTTTT	CASSPQQGYDEKLFF
TRBJ2-7	TRBD2	TRBV18	.	TGTGCCAGCTCACCATGGGGCCTAGCGGGGGCCCTCTCCTACGAGCAGTACTTC	CASSPWGLAGALSYEQYF
TRBJ2-5	.	TRBV4-3	.	TGCGCCAGCAAGGGGCAGATTGAAGAGACCCAGTACTTC	CASKGQIEETQYF
TRBJ1-2	.	TRBV5-4	.	TGTGCCAGCAGCTCCGCCGGGGGGCGCGGCTACACCTTC	CASSSAGGRGYTF
TRBJ1-2	TRBD1	TRBV19	.	TGTGCCAGTAGTCCAGGACAGGGGACAACTAACTATGGCTACACCTTC	CASSPGQGTTNYGYTF
TRBJ1-3	.	TRBV5-1	.	TGCGCCAGCAGCTTGTATCCCACAGGGACTGGAAACACCATATATTTT	CASSLYPTGTGNTIYF
TRBJ2-5	.	TRBV11-3	.	TGTGCCAGCAGCTTAGATCTGGGGTCAGAGACCCAGTACTTC	CASSLDLGSETQYF
TRBJ1-1	.	TRBV19	.	TGTGCCAGTAGTATCGCGCCGGGGGGCGGCACTGAAGCTTTCTTT	CASSIAPGGGTEAFF
TRBJ1-1	TRBD1	TRBV10-3	.	TGTGCCATCAGTGGGACAGGGAGGGACACTGAAGCTTTCTTT	CAISGTGRDTEAFF
TRBJ1-2	TRBD1	TRBV25-1	.	TGTGCCAGCAGTGAAACAGGGGGTAACTATGGCTACACCTTC	CASSETGGNYGYTF
TRBJ1-4	.	TRBV28	.	TGTGCCAGCAGTTTTGGGGGACCGGCAACTAATGAAAAACTGTTTTTT	CASSFGGPATNEKLFF